A single sample is the source of the 18 T cell receptor beta chains below, sequenced in a study of T-cell memory formation after mild COVID-19. TCRdb itself ran the 5' RACE reads through MiXCR, one entry per CDR3 protein. The repertoire holds 500,000 to 650,000 distinct CDR3 sequences, about 20% seen once, with approximately 8% in the top ten. Sequenced: PBMCs or a T cell subset sorted from them (not recorded which). All receptors derive from an adult woman who had mild COVID-19 (a few samples of this study predate the infection). Cell type and time point are not known.

The chain combines TRBV25-1 with TRBJ2-5; D might be TRBD1 (5 bases). CDR3 length: 16 residues. CDR1 is MGHDK, CDR2 SYGVNS, per germline. Trimming pared 1 base from V and 5 bases from J, leaving 17 bases between. In nucleotides, the CDR3 is TGTGCCAGCAGTGAATTCGTAGGGGCGGCCCTCGAGACCCAGTACTTC. Its translation: CASSEFVGAALETQYF.

There are a few counts of this clonotype. V usage is TRBV7-2 and J usage is TRBJ2-7; TRBD2 matches 8 bases. There are 14 residues in the CDR3. Germline V gene data show CDR1 as SGHTA and CDR2 as FQGNSA. V shed 7 bases, J shed 2 bases, and the junction held 7 bases outside the gene matches. This CDR3 is CASILAAGTYEQYF. In DNA, the CDR3 is TGTGCCAGCATACTAGCGGCGGGAACCTACGAGCAGTACTTC.

The chain links TRBV11-2 to TRBJ2-3; 8 bases fit TRBD1. The J segment lost 4 bases and the V segment lost 6 bases, leaving 9 bases of the junction unmatched. The CDR3 runs to 15 residues. Germline lookup yields CDR1 SGHAT and CDR2 FQNNGV. The CDR3 sequence: CASSLPGQEADTQYF. In DNA form, the CDR3 reads TGTGCCAGCAGTTTACCGGGACAGGAAGCAGATACGCAGTATTTT.

This clonotype was counted a few times. This chain uses TRBV20-1 with TRBJ2-7; a possible D gene is TRBD2 (5 bases). V lost 6 bases and J lost 3, with 18 bases in between. CDR1 and CDR2 from the germline V gene are DFQATT and SNEGSKA (reference sequence). The CDR3 spans 14 residues. As DNA, the CDR3 is TGCAGTGCGAGGACTTTTGTAGGGTTCTACGAGCAGTACTTC. Its protein product is CSARTFVGFYEQYF.

The rearrangement uses TRBV10-3 and TRBJ1-1, with a possible D match to TRBD1 (6 bases). V shed 3 bases and J shed 1 base, with 9 bases lying between them. The CDR3 length is 14 residues. Germline CDR1 is ENHRY and CDR2 is SYGVKD. CDR3 sequence: CAISDKQGNTEAFF. In DNA form, the CDR3 reads TGTGCCATCAGTGATAAACAGGGGAACACTGAAGCTTTCTTT.

In its sample, this clonotype was seen a few times. The rearrangement joins TRBV3-1 to TRBJ2-3, with D perhaps matching TRBD2 (5 bases). Trimming left V 2 bases short and J 6 bases short, with 15 bases between. Germline values: CDR1 LGHDT, CDR2 YNNKEL (reference sequence). CDR3 length equals 15 residues. In DNA, the CDR3 is TGTGCCAGCAGCCAACCTTTTACTAGGAAGGATACGCAGTATTTT. It translates to CASSQPFTRKDTQYF.

In this sample, this clonotype turned up once. CDR3 residues: CASRGTGGVETQYF. CDR3 coding DNA: TGTGCCAGCAGGGGGACAGGGGGAGTGGAGACCCAGTACTTC. The chain recombines TRBV12-3 or TRBV12-4 with TRBJ2-5; 11 positions match TRBD1. The CDR3 runs 14 residues. Germline trimming cut 6 bases from V and 5 bases from J; bases unmatched to any gene: 5.

This sequence joins TRBV30 and TRBJ2-1; D might be TRBD2 (5 bases). CDR1 GTSNPN and CDR2 SVGIG come from the germline V gene (reference sequence). V lost 0 bases, J lost 2 bases, and 11 bases lay in between. The CDR3 is made up of 15 amino acids. In nucleotides, the CDR3 is TGTGCCTGGAGTGTGGACTCGGCGGCCTACAATGAGCAGTTCTTC. It is translated as CAWSVDSAAYNEQFF.

This clonotype was seen a few times. The chain couples TRBV12-3 or TRBV12-4 to TRBJ1-5; D is unresolved. The CDR3 length is 14 residues. V shed 4 bases and J shed 7 bases, with 14 bases lying between them. The CDR3 nucleotides are TGTGCCAGCAGTTCATCGGACTCATACCAGCCCCAGCATTTT. This gives the protein CASSSSDSYQPQHF.

This clonotype was detected only a few times. This chain links TRBV20-1 with TRBJ2-7; TRBD2 agrees at 8 bases. The ends lost 3 bases at V and 2 bases at J; junction bases unmatched: 6. This CDR3 region has 14 residues. Germline V gene sequence: CDR1 DFQATT, CDR2 SNEGSKA (reference sequence). CDR3 nucleotides: TGCAGTGCTAGCCCGCGGGGGGCCACCTACGAGCAGTACTTC. The encoded protein is CSASPRGATYEQYF.

The chain combines TRBV20-1 with TRBJ1-2; TRBD1 matches 7 bases. The CDR3 spans 16 residues. Germline V lookup: CDR1 DFQATT, CDR2 SNEGSKA (reference sequence). The ends lost 4 bases at V and 5 bases at J; junction bases unmatched: 16. CDR3 sequence reads: CSANPPERGPLYGYTF. In nucleotides, the CDR3 is TGCAGTGCTAACCCTCCTGAGAGGGGGCCCTTATATGGCTACACCTTC.

This sequence joins TRBV7-8 and TRBJ1-2; D is undetermined. CDR3 length: 13 amino acids. Germline values: CDR1 SGHVS, CDR2 FQNEAQ. V was shortened by 3 bases and J by 4 bases, with 9 bases between the two germline ends. CDR3 DNA sequence: TGTGCCAGCAGCTTTGCAGGCATCTATGGCTACACCTTC. This gives the protein CASSFAGIYGYTF.

This chain connects TRBV18 to TRBJ1-2, with TRBD1 as a possible D gene (6 bases). Trimming shortened V by 3 bases and J by 4 bases, and 12 bases separated the two germline ends. Germline loops: CDR1 KGHSH, CDR2 LQKENI. The CDR3 is 14 amino acids. CDR3 sequence (DNA): TGTGCCAGCTCACCTCTGGACAGTAGCTATGGCTACACCTTC. Translated: CASSPLDSSYGYTF.

CDR3 residues: CASSSGSYYEQYF. The DNA of the CDR3 is TGTGCCAGCAGCTCGGGAAGCTACTACGAGCAGTACTTC. The chain combines TRBV2 with TRBJ2-7; D may be TRBD2 (5 bases). Per the germline V gene, CDR1 is SNHLY and CDR2 is FYNNEI. The CDR3 is 13 residues long. Trimming cost V 6 bases and J 3 bases, with 12 bases left between them.

This clonotype was detected once. The chain has TRBV30 and TRBJ1-2; D possibly corresponds to TRBD1 (5 bases). Trimming pared 5 bases from V and 7 bases from J, leaving 14 bases between. The CDR3 spans 12 residues. The germline CDR1 and CDR2 sequences are GTSNPN and SVGIG (reference sequence). Here the CDR3 reads CAWLEGLFGYTF. The CDR3 region has the DNA TGTGCCTGGTTAGAGGGGTTATTTGGCTACACCTTC. Together with reference TRBV30 and TRBJ1-2, the CDR3 gives the full variable domain: SQTIHQWPATLVQPVGSPLSLECTVEGTSNPNLYWYRQAAGRGLQLLFYSVGIGQISSEVPQNLSASRPQDRQFILSSKKLLLSDSGFYLCAWLEGLFGYTFGSGTRLTVV.

The chain is built from TRBV4-2 and TRBJ1-1; no clear D. V was shortened by 1 base and J by 5 bases, with 17 bases between the two germline ends. The CDR3 is 16 residues long. Per germline, CDR1 LGHNA and CDR2 YNFKEQ. CDR3: CASSQARGTGKTEAFF. The DNA of the CDR3 is TGTGCCAGCAGCCAAGCGCGGGGTACGGGAAAGACTGAAGCTTTCTTT.

The rearrangement links TRBV14 to TRBJ2-3; D gene ambiguous. Germline lookup yields CDR1 SGHDN and CDR2 FVKESK. Trimming removed 6 bases at V and 3 bases at J, with 13 bases between. There are 14 residues in the CDR3. The CDR3, as DNA: TGTGCCAGCAGTCTTAGGACCAGGACAGATACGCAGTATTTT. This gives the protein CASSLRTRTDTQYF.

This chain connects TRBV12-3 or TRBV12-4 to TRBJ2-2, with TRBD1 matching 9 bases. Trimming took 5 bases from V and 4 from J; bases not matched to a gene: 8. CDR3 length: 16 amino acids. CDR3 protein: CASSPGTGRSTGELFF. CDR3 DNA sequence: TGTGCCAGCAGTCCGGGGACAGGGAGGAGCACCGGGGAGCTGTTTTTT.